Shown below are 31 T cell receptor beta chains from a single sample sequenced in a study of cytomegalovirus exposure and HLA in healthy donors. Measured with immunoSEQ multiplex PCR; TCRdb has only the in-frame clones, and not every one. The data show around 150,000 clones, around four fifths seen once. The sample was PBMCs. The receptors shown here come from a man younger than 40 in good health and CMV-seropositive.

The chain is built from TRBV5-1 and TRBJ1-5, with unresolved D. The CDR3 sequence is 15 residues long. Between the trimmed V and J ends, which lost 3 bases and 0 bases, there was a span of 10 bases. Germline CDR1 SGHRS, CDR2 YFSETQ. CDR3 bases: TGCGCCAGCAGCTATAGAGGGTCTAGCAATCAGCCCCAGCATTTT. Protein: CASSYRGSSNQPQHF.

J is TRBJ2-7 and V is TRBV27, with D possibly TRBD2 on 7 matching bases. This CDR3 is 14 amino acids long. Germline loops: CDR1 MNHEY, CDR2 SMNVEV (reference sequence). Trimming pared 4 bases from V and 5 bases from J, leaving 15 bases between. This chain's CDR3 is CASSWGGRGNEQYF. CDR3 DNA sequence: TGTGCCAGCAGTTGGGGGGGCAGGGGTAACGAGCAGTACTTC.

V gene TRBV10-3 combines with J gene TRBJ2-6; 8 bases line up with TRBD2. Losses at the gene ends were 10 bases for V and 4 bases for J; bases not matched to a gene: 9. The germline V gene encodes CDR1 ENHRY and CDR2 SYGVKD. The CDR3 totals 15 residues. CDR3 coding DNA: TGTGCCAGCCGCGCCCGGGAGGGGGGGGCCAACGTCCTGACTTTC. Translation gives CASRAREGGANVLTF.

The chain recombines TRBV5-6 with TRBJ2-1, with TRBD1 matching 10 bases. Germline CDR1 and CDR2: SGHDT and YYEEEE. The CDR3 covers 14 residues. With 4 bases clipped from V and 6 bases from J, the junction kept 4 bases outside the gene matches. The CDR3 loop is CASSGTGEGNEQFF. The CDR3 bases are TGTGCCAGCAGCGGGACAGGGGAAGGCAATGAGCAGTTCTTC. The whole variable domain, remainder taken from reference TRBV5-6 and TRBJ2-1, is DAGVTQSPTHLIKTRGQQVTLRCSPKSGHDTVSWYQQALGQGPQFIFQYYEEEERQRGNFPDRFSGHQFPNYSSELNVNALLLGDSALYLCASSGTGEGNEQFFGPGTRLTVL.

A note on this clone: At one end the junction does not follow the germline gene, possibly because of a read error. This rearrangement joins TRBV5-1 to TRBJ2-5; D might be TRBD1 or TRBD2, each matching 7 bases. The CDR3 is made up of 14 amino acids. Germline loops: CDR1 SGHRS, CDR2 YFSETQ. CDR3 nucleotides: TGCGCCAGCAGTTTGGGGAGGGGGCGAGAGACCCAGTACTTC. This gives the protein CASSLGRGRETQYF.

This sequence joins TRBV7-2 and TRBJ1-5; 10 nucleotides agree with TRBD1. Unmatched junction bases numbered 7, after V lost 0 bases and J lost 2 bases. This CDR3 contains 18 residues. In germline, CDR1 is SGHTA, CDR2 FQGNSA. In DNA, the CDR3 is TGTGCCAGCAGCTTAGCGCGACAGGGGGCCAGCGGCAATCAGCCCCAGCATTTT. It specifies CASSLARQGASGNQPQHF.

This CDR3 is CASSFGRVQHEQYF. The CDR3 coding sequence is TGTGCCAGCAGTTTCGGCAGGGTCCAGCACGAGCAGTACTTC. The chain has TRBV6-5 and TRBJ2-7; D perhaps matches TRBD1 (5 bases). The V gene lost 4 bases and the J gene lost 5 bases, with 15 bases spanning the gap. CDR1 and CDR2 (germline): MNHEY, SVGAGI. The CDR3 is made up of 14 amino acids.

DNA of the CDR3: TGTGCCAGCAGCTTACCGCGGCGGCTAGCGGGGAGCACAGATACGCAGTATTTT. The encoded protein is CASSLPRRLAGSTDTQYF. The chain carries TRBV7-9 and TRBJ2-3, with 9 bases identical to TRBD2. Germline lookup yields CDR1 SEHNR and CDR2 FQNEAQ (reference sequence). This CDR3 has 18 residues. The V segment lost 2 bases and the J segment 0 bases; nucleotides outside the gene matches: 9.

The chain carries TRBV7-6 and TRBJ2-5, with D possibly being TRBD1 (6 bases). V gave up 3 bases and J gave up 5 bases, with 22 bases separating them. Germline V CDR1 and CDR2: SGHVS, FNYEAQ. The CDR3 length is 17 residues. The chain's CDR3 is CASSFPRDTGKRETQYF. Written as DNA, the CDR3 is TGTGCCAGCAGCTTCCCCAGGGACACGGGGAAAAGGGAGACCCAGTACTTC.

The chain is built from TRBV7-2 and TRBJ2-7; a possible D gene is TRBD1 (5 bases). The germline V gene encodes CDR1 SGHTA and CDR2 FQGNSA. The CDR3 extends over 17 amino acids. V lost 0 bases to trimming and J lost 3 bases, with 18 bases between them. CDR3 coding DNA: TGTGCCAGCAGCTTAGCCCCCACAGGCCAGATACGCTACGAGCAGTACTTC. Its translation is CASSLAPTGQIRYEQYF.

CDR3 loop: CASSSGRGRYNEQFF. CDR3 DNA sequence: TGTGCCAGCAGCTCGGGGCGGGGCAGGTACAATGAGCAGTTCTTC. The chain links TRBV7-2 to TRBJ2-1, with a tentative D call TRBD2 (6 bases). Germline V gives CDR1 SGHTA, CDR2 FQGNSA. Trimming removed 4 bases from V and 4 bases from J, with 14 bases in between. CDR3 size: 15 residues.

The chain couples TRBV9 to TRBJ2-1; 8 bases align to TRBD2. Germline V gene lookup returns CDR1 SGDLS and CDR2 YYNGEE. CDR3 length: 16 residues. With V trimmed by 1 base and J by 5 bases, 8 bases remained unmatched. DNA for the CDR3: TGTGCCAGCAGCGTACTCGGGAGGGGGGCGAACAATGAGCAGTTCTTC. Translation gives CASSVLGRGANNEQFF.

Here the CDR3 DNA reads TGTGCCAGCAGCCCGGGGACAGTTGCGGAGACCCAGTACTTC. Translation gives CASSPGTVAETQYF. The J gene is TRBJ2-5, the V gene TRBV7-3; TRBD1 matches 7 bases. V shed 5 bases and J 5 bases; nucleotides not matched to a gene: 8. Per the germline V gene, CDR1 is SGHTA and CDR2 is FQGTGA. The CDR3 has 14 residues.

This chain links TRBV6-6 with TRBJ1-5; D may be TRBD1 (6 bases). Germline V gene lookup returns CDR1 MNHNY and CDR2 SVGAGI (reference sequence). The length of the CDR3 is 15 residues. V lost 4 bases and J lost 4, with 14 bases in between. CDR3 amino acids: CASSFWGQGNQPQHF. Written as DNA, the CDR3 is TGTGCCAGCAGTTTCTGGGGACAAGGGAATCAGCCCCAGCATTTT.

This rearrangement joins TRBV29-1 to TRBJ2-2; tentatively, D is TRBD2 (7 bases). The CDR3 has 15 residues. V was trimmed by 0 bases and J by 6 bases, leaving 14 bases between them. Germline V gene sequence: CDR1 SQVTM, CDR2 ANQGSEA. The CDR3, as DNA: TGCAGCGTTGAAGATCGAGGGGGGGGCCCCGGGGAGCTGTTTTTT. This gives the protein CSVEDRGGGPGELFF.

This chain links TRBV5-6 with TRBJ2-1; 10 nucleotides line up with TRBD2. CDR3 length: 16 residues. Germline trimming cut 0 bases from V and 4 bases from J; bases unmatched to any gene: 4. Germline V CDR1 and CDR2: SGHDT, YYEEEE. The DNA of the CDR3 is TGTGCCAGCAGCTTGGTCCTAGCGGGGGCTTACAATGAGCAGTTCTTC. Its translation is CASSLVLAGAYNEQFF.

V usage is TRBV6-1 and J usage is TRBJ2-3, with D possibly matching TRBD1 (6 bases). The CDR3 spans 14 residues. CDR1 is MNHNS and CDR2 is SASEGT in the germline V gene. V was shortened by 8 bases and J by 7 bases, with 19 bases between the two germline ends. CDR3 sequence: CASRRTADKYTQYF. CDR3 DNA sequence: TGTGCCAGCCGCCGGACAGCCGATAAGTATACGCAGTATTTT.

V usage is TRBV30 and J usage is TRBJ2-7, with 10 nucleotides matching TRBD2. CDR1 and CDR2 from the germline V gene are GTSNPN and SVGIG (reference sequence). The CDR3 is made up of 19 amino acids. The ends lost 4 bases at V and 0 bases at J; junction bases unmatched: 18. CDR3 in amino acids: CAWIPRTSGAAWSSYEQYF. The CDR3, as DNA: TGTGCCTGGATTCCTCGAACTAGCGGGGCTGCCTGGAGCTCCTACGAGCAGTACTTC.

The V call is TRBV9, the J call TRBJ2-7; 9 bases map to TRBD2. The trim removed 0 bases at V and 2 bases at J, leaving 3 bases unmatched. This CDR3 is 15 amino acids long. Looked up from germline, CDR1 is SGDLS and CDR2 is YYNGEE. The CDR3 region is CASSVGTSEAYEQYF. CDR3 nucleotides: TGTGCCAGCAGCGTAGGGACTAGCGAGGCCTACGAGCAGTACTTC.

The rearrangement uses TRBV7-9 and TRBJ2-7, with 9 bases aligning to TRBD1. CDR1 and CDR2 from the germline V gene are SEHNR and FQNEAQ (reference sequence). This CDR3 spans 14 amino acids. V lost 3 bases and J lost 6; bases outside the gene matches: 6. CDR3 sequence reads: CASSFGTGKAEQYF. CDR3 bases: TGTGCCAGCAGCTTCGGGACAGGGAAGGCCGAGCAGTACTTC.

The CDR3 region is CATSRDLAGLGEAFF. As DNA, the CDR3 is TGTGCCACCAGCAGAGATTTGGCGGGGTTAGGAGAAGCTTTCTTT. This rearrangement joins TRBV15 to TRBJ1-1, with unresolved D. The CDR3 contains 15 residues. The germline V and J ends were trimmed by 0 bases and 8 bases, with 16 bases remaining between them. Germline values: CDR1 LNHNV, CDR2 YYDKDF (reference sequence).

This chain joins TRBV29-1 and TRBJ1-5; perhaps TRBD1 as D (5 bases). From germline, CDR1 is SQVTM and CDR2 ANQGSEA. This CDR3 comprises 13 residues. Trimming stripped 2 bases from V and 6 bases from J, with 11 bases between. The CDR3, as DNA: TGCAGCGTTGAACAGGGTGTTGGTCAGCCCCAGCATTTT. This translates into CSVEQGVGQPQHF.

This clone has a single count. This chain connects TRBV25-1 to TRBJ2-7; D remains unclear. The CDR3 sequence is 12 residues long. Looked up from germline, CDR1 is MGHDK and CDR2 is SYGVNS. With 3 bases removed from V and 7 bases from J, the gap between germline ends came to 10 bases. In DNA, the CDR3 is TGTGCCAGCAGTGATCCCGGGTATGAGCAGTACTTC. Translating gives CASSDPGYEQYF.

V usage is TRBV9 and J usage is TRBJ2-1, with D unclear. This CDR3 has 16 residues. The ends were cut back, 1 base at V and 0 bases at J, with 11 bases in the middle. CDR1 and CDR2 (germline): SGDLS, YYNGEE. The CDR3 DNA sequence: TGTGCCAGCAGCGTATCCGGGTCGAGCTCCTACAATGAGCAGTTCTTC. Translated, it gives CASSVSGSSSYNEQFF.

Written as DNA, the CDR3 is TGCGCCAGCAGCTCACTTGGTGGGACTGGACCTAGCACAGATACGCAGTATTTT. It is translated as CASSSLGGTGPSTDTQYF. V and J are TRBV4-3 and TRBJ2-3, with D possibly matching TRBD2 (6 bases). Germline V gene data show CDR1 as LGHNA and CDR2 as YSLEER. The V and J ends lost 5 bases and 0 bases respectively, with 21 bases between them. This CDR3 region has 18 residues.

The gene calls are TRBV11-2 and TRBJ2-1; 8 bases are shared with TRBD1. Germline lookup yields CDR1 SGHAT and CDR2 FQNNGV. The CDR3 length is 14 residues. V dropped 5 bases and J dropped 5; count of bases not matched to a gene: 5. CDR3 sequence (DNA): TGTGCCAGCAGCCAACGGACAGGGAACAATGAGCAGTTCTTC. It specifies CASSQRTGNNEQFF.

The chain links TRBV7-9 to TRBJ1-5; weak D call: TRBD1 (5 bases). Germline loops: CDR1 SEHNR, CDR2 FQNEAQ (reference sequence). The CDR3 is made up of 15 amino acids. V lost 4 bases, J lost 0 bases, and 10 bases lay in between. Here the CDR3 DNA reads TGTGCCAGCAGCTCGACAGCAAATAGCAATCAGCCCCAGCATTTT. Protein sequence: CASSSTANSNQPQHF. Combining the CDR3 with reference TRBV7-9 and TRBJ1-5 gives the whole variable domain DTGVSQNPRHKITKRGQNVTFRCDPISEHNRLYWYRQTLGQGPEFLTYFQNEAQLEKSRLLSDRFSAERPKGSFSTLEIQRTEQGDSAMYLCASSSTANSNQPQHFGDGTRLSIL.

This clone was picked up one time. This chain uses TRBV11-3 with TRBJ2-1; 8 bases align to TRBD1. The CDR3 has 15 amino acids. V shed 5 bases and J 7 bases; nucleotides not matched to a gene: 10. Germline V gene sequence: CDR1 SGHNT, CDR2 YENEEA. As DNA, the CDR3 is TGTGCCAGCAGCCCAGGACAGGGAGTAGGGAATGAGCAGTTCTTC. Amino acids: CASSPGQGVGNEQFF.

J is TRBJ1-2 and V is TRBV7-2; 9 positions match TRBD1. Germline CDR1 and CDR2: SGHTA and FQGNSA. V was clipped by 2 bases and J by 3 bases; unmatched bases: 7. The CDR3 loop spans 16 amino acids. Here the CDR3 reads CASSLQNRGLDYGYTF. CDR3 in DNA: TGTGCCAGCAGCTTACAAAACAGGGGGCTGGACTATGGCTACACCTTC.

This sequence joins TRBV7-2 and TRBJ2-7; the match to TRBD2 covers 10 bases. Germline lookup yields CDR1 SGHTA and CDR2 FQGNSA. V trimming: 1 base; J trimming: 7 bases; junction bases outside the gene matches: 7. The CDR3 has 15 amino acids. CDR3 in DNA: TGTGCCAGCAGCTTAGGGCTAGCGGGGGTAGGGGAGCAGTACTTC. Translating gives CASSLGLAGVGEQYF.

The chain couples TRBV5-6 to TRBJ1-5, with D perhaps TRBD1 (5 bases). CDR1 is SGHDT and CDR2 is YYEEEE in the germline V gene. The CDR3 sequence is 13 residues long. V dropped 0 bases and J dropped 6 bases, with 7 bases sitting between them. In DNA, the CDR3 is TGTGCCAGCAGCTTGGGGGGGGGTCAGCCCCAGCATTTT. As protein: CASSLGGGQPQHF.